This T cell receptor (beta chain) was sequenced in a study of response to subunit inactivated influenza vaccine (dated by TCRdb to between 2018 and 2020). Regarding the research as a whole: To follow how T cells responded to a trivalent subunit inactivated influenza vaccine, the researchers relied on deep quantitative profiling of the T cell receptor repertoire.

The library was generated by RT-PCR. This sample was sequenced with an Illumina HiSeq 2500. The public reads were quality trimmed at Q25 with fastp and then assembled into clones with MiXCR by TCRdb, keeping productive beta chains. Each entry is one CDR3 protein sequence, shown with its most common DNA and genes. The sample contains hundreds of thousands of distinct CDR3 sequences, 15% to 18% of them found a single time. The ten top clones hold around a tenth of the sample. General conclusions and limits of the study: The authors suggested that each seasonal influenza vaccination may recruit only a limited number of new T cells.

Note on this clonotype: What this receptor recognizes is not known. Germline is not matched at one junction end, which may reflect a read error.

The sequence was obtained from a man aged 45-65 years who received an inactivated influenza vaccine. Donor details come from another sample of the same person, matched by shared clones. The sequencing here drew on PBMCs from blood, taken 12 days after vaccination.

Read as DNA, the sequence is TGTGCCAGCAGTGATCAACCGGGACAGGGGACGACTTTC. It translates to CASSDQPGQGTTF. The chain employs TRBV6-4 and TRBJ2-1; 10 junctional bases match TRBD1. Per the germline V gene, MRHNA is the CDR1 and SNTAGT is the CDR2. The CDR3 holds 13 amino acids from the cysteine to the phenylalanine. Here the CDR3 DNA is all that survives: 39 bases in frame from base 1.